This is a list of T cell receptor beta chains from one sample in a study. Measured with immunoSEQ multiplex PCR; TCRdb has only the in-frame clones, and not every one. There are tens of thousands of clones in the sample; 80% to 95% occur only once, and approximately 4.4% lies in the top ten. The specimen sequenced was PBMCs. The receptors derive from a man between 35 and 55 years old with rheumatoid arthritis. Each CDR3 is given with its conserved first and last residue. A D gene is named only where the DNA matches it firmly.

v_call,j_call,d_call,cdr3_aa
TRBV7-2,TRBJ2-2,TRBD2,CASSARLAGGTTGELFF
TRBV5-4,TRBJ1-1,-,CASSLAFGGKGGTTEAFF
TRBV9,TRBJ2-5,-,CASSGMYQETQYF
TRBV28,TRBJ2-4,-,CASSPNSLAKNIQYF
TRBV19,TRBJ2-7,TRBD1,CASSPGTGTYEQYF
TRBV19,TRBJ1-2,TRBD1,CASRDGQGHSYGYTF
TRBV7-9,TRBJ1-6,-,CASSLEVGVDNSPLHF
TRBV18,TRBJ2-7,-,CASSPRQYEQYF
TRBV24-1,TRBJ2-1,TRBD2,CATSDFLSGNEQFF
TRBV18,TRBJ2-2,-,CASSPPDRPTGELFF
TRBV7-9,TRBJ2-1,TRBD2,CATQKGRGENEQFF
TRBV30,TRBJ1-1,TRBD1,CACNGWGQVNTEAFF
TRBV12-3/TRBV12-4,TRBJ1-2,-,CASSSDHNYGYTF
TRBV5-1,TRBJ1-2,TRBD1,CASSFNRGTVDGYTF
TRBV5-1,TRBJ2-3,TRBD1,CASRATGDSTDTQYF
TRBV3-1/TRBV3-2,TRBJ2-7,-,CASSQVRRSYEQYF
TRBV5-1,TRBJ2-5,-,CASKFPRTGYQETQYF
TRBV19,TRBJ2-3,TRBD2,CARAGDPGDTQYF
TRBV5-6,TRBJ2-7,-,CASSLDLRTFEQYF
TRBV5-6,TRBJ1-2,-,CASSGGVEANYGYTF
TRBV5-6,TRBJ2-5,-,CASSLGTPGETQYF
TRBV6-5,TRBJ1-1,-,CASSYSRVRPERGSF